The 30 T cell receptor beta chains below come from one sample, sequenced in a study of T cells after yellow fever vaccination. TCRdb redid the calling of the 5' RACE reads with MiXCR, one entry per CDR3 protein. Of about 320,000 distinct CDR3 sequences listed, around 4.5% were seen once; the top ten hold approximately 19%. The sequenced sample was PBMCs, obtained 15 days after the yellow fever booster vaccination. The receptors derive from a man aged 18 to 35 who received the YFV17D yellow fever vaccine.

This clonotype was recorded many times. V gene TRBV20-1 combines with J gene TRBJ2-5; 9 nucleotides align to TRBD2. The CDR3 consists of 16 residues. V was clipped by 0 bases and J by 5 bases; unmatched bases: 10. Germline values: CDR1 DFQATT, CDR2 SNEGSKA (reference sequence). The CDR3 DNA reads TGCAGTGCTAGAGACGAAGGCGGGGGGGCGCGGGAGACCCAGTACTTC. Amino acids: CSARDEGGGARETQYF.

This clonotype has just a few counts. V gene TRBV7-2 combines with J gene TRBJ1-6, with D unresolved. V gave up 2 bases and J gave up 6 bases, with 14 bases separating them. Germline loops: CDR1 SGHTA, CDR2 FQGNSA. The CDR3 extends over 16 amino acids. The CDR3 coding sequence is TGTGCCAGCAGCTTAAACGGAATTTCCGCTAATTCACCCCTCCACTTT. Protein product: CASSLNGISANSPLHF.

This clonotype was found many times. The V and J genes are TRBV7-8 and TRBJ2-2; a possible D gene is TRBD2 (5 bases). Germline values: CDR1 SGHVS, CDR2 FQNEAQ. V lost 2 bases and J 4 bases, leaving 11 bases between the germline ends. The CDR3 runs 15 residues. The chain's CDR3 is CASSLREGTTGELFF. CDR3 nucleotides: TGTGCCAGCAGCTTACGCGAGGGAACCACCGGGGAGCTGTTTTTT.

This clonotype was observed at least ten times. The chain employs TRBV7-2 and TRBJ1-5; the D is unclear. V shed 1 base and J shed 0 bases, with 7 bases lying between them. In germline, CDR1 is SGHTA, CDR2 FQGNSA. The CDR3 length is 15 residues. This CDR3 reads CASSLVPNSNQPQHF. For the CDR3, the DNA is TGTGCCAGCAGCTTAGTCCCAAATAGCAATCAGCCCCAGCATTTT.

This clonotype was seen a handful of times. J is TRBJ2-2 and V is TRBV7-8; TRBD1 agrees at 10 bases. The CDR3 has 16 residues. J lost 3 bases, V lost 2 bases, and 3 bases had no gene match. Germline CDR1 and CDR2: SGHVS and FQNEAQ. CDR3: CASSLRTGGDTGELFF. The CDR3 bases are TGTGCCAGCAGCTTAAGGACAGGGGGGGACACCGGGGAGCTGTTTTTT.

The chain combines TRBV7-2 with TRBJ1-1; no firm D call. V was pared by 0 bases and J by 4 bases, with 9 bases between. The length of the CDR3 is 14 residues. Looked up from germline, CDR1 is SGHTA and CDR2 is FQGNSA. The CDR3, as DNA: TGTGCCAGCAGCTTAGCCGGGCATGGCACTGAAGCTTTCTTT. Translated: CASSLAGHGTEAFF.

J is TRBJ2-5 and V is TRBV10-3, with a possible D match to TRBD2 (5 bases). This CDR3 region has 13 residues. Deletions cut 6 bases from V and 2 bases from J, with 10 bases between. The germline V gene has CDR1 ENHRY and CDR2 SYGVKD. The CDR3 protein is CAIRDGVQETQYF. Written as DNA, the CDR3 is TGTGCCATCAGGGACGGGGTACAAGAGACCCAGTACTTC.

The chain uses TRBV6-2 or TRBV6-3 and TRBJ2-7; D might be TRBD1 (6 bases). The CDR3 totals 15 residues. Trimming stripped 4 bases from V and 5 bases from J, with 18 bases between. The V gene's germline CDR1 is MNHEY and CDR2 SVGEGT. CDR3 sequence: CASSWPSRGFHEQYF. Here the CDR3 DNA reads TGTGCCAGCAGTTGGCCCAGCAGGGGCTTCCACGAGCAGTACTTC.

This clonotype was seen ten or more times. V and J are TRBV4-3 and TRBJ2-2; D gene uncertain. The CDR3 runs to 16 residues. The germline V and J ends were trimmed by 0 bases and 6 bases, with 14 bases remaining between them. Germline CDR1 is LGHNA and CDR2 is YSLEER. The CDR3 DNA sequence: TGCGCCAGCAGCCAAGAAGGCGTCGGTGGGGCCGGGGAGCTGTTTTTT. Its protein product is CASSQEGVGGAGELFF.

This chain uses TRBV20-1 with TRBJ2-5, with D tentatively TRBD1 (5 bases). The CDR3 spans 13 residues. V dropped 5 bases and J dropped 3 bases, with 13 bases sitting between them. Per the germline V gene, CDR1 is DFQATT and CDR2 is SNEGSKA (reference sequence). CDR3 sequence: CSARQPGEETQYF. CDR3 nucleotide sequence: TGCAGTGCTCGACAGCCCGGAGAAGAGACCCAGTACTTC.

This clonotype showed up many times. The V call is TRBV20-1, the J call TRBJ2-5; D might be TRBD1 (6 bases). The germline V and J ends were trimmed by 5 bases and 1 base, with 17 bases remaining between them. The CDR3 totals 15 residues. The germline V gene encodes CDR1 DFQATT and CDR2 SNEGSKA (reference sequence). CDR3 DNA sequence: TGCAGTGCTGGAAACGCAGGGGCAGCCCAAGAGACCCAGTACTTC. Encoded protein: CSAGNAGAAQETQYF.

This clonotype was seen many times. The rearrangement joins TRBV10-3 to TRBJ1-2; D unresolved. CDR1 is ENHRY, CDR2 SYGVKD, per germline. Trimming removed 3 bases from V and 10 bases from J, with 9 bases in between. This CDR3 contains 11 residues. CDR3 sequence reads: CAISDGWYYTF. In DNA, the CDR3 is TGTGCCATCAGTGATGGCTGGTACTACACCTTC.

This clonotype occurred many times. V is TRBV7-9 and J is TRBJ1-1; D perhaps matches TRBD1 (6 bases). CDR1 is SEHNR and CDR2 is FQNEAQ in the germline V gene (reference sequence). The CDR3 sequence is 15 residues long. The germline V and J ends were trimmed by 5 bases and 4 bases, with 17 bases remaining between them. The CDR3 region is CASSTLQGAGTEAFF. The CDR3 DNA reads as TGTGCCAGCAGCACACTACAGGGTGCGGGCACTGAAGCTTTCTTT.

Many counts were recorded for this clonotype. The rearrangement links TRBV20-1 to TRBJ2-1, with D possibly being TRBD1 or TRBD2 (5 bases each). From germline, CDR1 is DFQATT and CDR2 SNEGSKA (reference sequence). Trimming took 3 bases from V and 10 from J, leaving 16 bases between them. This CDR3 spans 13 amino acids. The CDR3 reads CSASRVNSGEQFF. CDR3 coding DNA: TGCAGTGCTAGCAGGGTCAATTCGGGGGAGCAGTTCTTC.

This clonotype was seen ten or more times. The rearrangement joins TRBV5-1 to TRBJ2-7; D not certain. Trimming left V 0 bases short and J 2 bases short, with 12 bases between. There are 15 residues in the CDR3. Germline CDR1 SGHRS, CDR2 YFSETQ. CDR3 sequence: CASSLGRIEAYEQYF. DNA of the CDR3: TGCGCCAGCAGCTTGGGACGGATCGAGGCCTACGAGCAGTACTTC.

This clonotype was picked up many times. This chain uses TRBV5-1 with TRBJ2-3; possibly TRBD2 for D (6 bases). The CDR3 has 19 residues. In germline, CDR1 is SGHRS, CDR2 YFSETQ. Trimming removed 4 bases at V and 2 bases at J, with 26 bases between. The CDR3 DNA follows: TGCGCCAGCAGCCCGGCTGGACTACCGTTCTACAGGACCACAGATACGCAGTATTTT. It encodes CASSPAGLPFYRTTDTQYF.

This clonotype appeared a few times. V gene TRBV7-2 combines with J gene TRBJ2-5, with D possibly matching TRBD1 (5 bases). V gave up 2 bases and J gave up 4 bases, with 14 bases separating them. CDR3 length: 15 residues. CDR1 and CDR2 from the germline V gene are SGHTA and FQGNSA. The CDR3 DNA reads as TGTGCCAGCAGCTTAACCCCGGCCAGGGCAGAGACCCAGTACTTC. Protein: CASSLTPARAETQYF.

This clonotype has just a few counts. The chain combines TRBV5-1 with TRBJ2-1; D ambiguous. V dropped 5 bases and J dropped 9 bases, with 12 bases sitting between them. Germline assignment: CDR1 SGHRS and CDR2 YFSETQ. The CDR3 contains 12 residues. CDR3 DNA sequence: TGCGCCAGCAGGACTCCCTGGGGTGAGCAGTTCTTC. The encoded protein is CASRTPWGEQFF.

V usage is TRBV20-1 and J usage is TRBJ2-1; 9 bases map to TRBD2. The CDR3 has 16 residues. CDR1 DFQATT and CDR2 SNEGSKA come from the germline V gene (reference sequence). J gave up 4 bases and V 7 bases, and 14 bases lay outside the gene matches. The CDR3 nucleotides are TGCAGTGGCGGGGGGGGACAAATCGGAAGGTACAATGAGCAGTTCTTC. Encoded protein: CSGGGGQIGRYNEQFF.

In this sample, this clonotype turned up a few times. The genes are TRBV15 and TRBJ1-2; 11 nucleotides line up with TRBD1. Germline V gives CDR1 LNHNV, CDR2 YYDKDF (reference sequence). V was pared by 4 bases and J by 13 bases, with 8 bases of the junction left unmatched. The CDR3 consists of 13 residues. The CDR3 bases are TGTGCCACCAGCAATAGGACAGGGGGCCCCTCCACCTTC. Its protein product is CATSNRTGGPSTF.

This chain links TRBV23-1 with TRBJ2-5, with a possible D match to TRBD1 (6 bases). TRBV23-1 is given ORF status, its function remaining uncertain. Trimming cost V 0 bases and J 0 bases, with 14 bases left between them. The CDR3 extends over 17 amino acids. CDR3 bases: TGCGCCAGCAGTCAATCCCCCTTAGGACAGTACCAAGAGACCCAGTACTTC. Translation gives CASSQSPLGQYQETQYF.

Regarding this clonotype: An end of the junction differs from the germline gene, which may be a read error. The chain carries TRBV7-2 and TRBJ2-1, with D unclear. From germline, CDR1 is SGHTA and CDR2 FQGNSA. The CDR3 is made up of 11 amino acids. CDR3 DNA: TGTGCCAGCAGCTCCAACAATGAGCAGTTCTTC. Its translation is CASSSNNEQFF.

The table lists this clonotype with many counts. The V gene is TRBV7-9, the J gene TRBJ2-5, with 9 bases identical to TRBD2. Per germline, CDR1 SEHNR and CDR2 FQNEAQ (reference sequence). The CDR3 length is 16 residues. The V gene end was trimmed by 3 bases and the J gene end by 3 bases; junction bases not matched to a gene: 8. The CDR3 sequence: CASSFLAQRGEETQYF. The DNA of the CDR3 is TGTGCCAGCAGCTTTCTCGCCCAGCGGGGGGAAGAGACCCAGTACTTC.

This clonotype appeared a few times. The chain employs TRBV6-6 and TRBJ1-1; D gene ambiguous. This CDR3 is 13 amino acids long. Germline V gene sequence: CDR1 MNHNY, CDR2 SVGAGI (reference sequence). V lost 8 bases and J lost 1, with 11 bases in between. The CDR3 DNA reads TGTGCCAGCGCATTAGTGGCGAACACTGAAGCTTTCTTT. Protein: CASALVANTEAFF.

This clonotype was seen only a few times. CDR3 protein: CASSVQGTQETQYF. DNA for the CDR3: TGTGCCAGCAGCGTACAGGGGACCCAAGAGACCCAGTACTTC. This chain uses TRBV5-4 with TRBJ2-5, with TRBD1 matching 7 bases. Losses at the gene ends were 4 bases for V and 1 base for J; bases not matched to a gene: 4. The CDR3 has 14 amino acids. The germline V gene encodes CDR1 SGHNT and CDR2 YYREEE (reference sequence).

This chain links TRBV12-3 or TRBV12-4 with TRBJ2-7; TRBD1 matches at 9 bases. The CDR3 is made up of 16 amino acids. Trimming cost V 7 bases and J 3 bases; bases outside gene matches: 13. The CDR3 DNA is TGTGCCAGCACCGTAGACAGGGGGGGTCGTGTCTACGAGCAGTACTTC. This encodes CASTVDRGGRVYEQYF.

A few counts support this clonotype. CDR3 nucleotides: TGCAGTGCTCGCAGGGTTGGCACAGATACGCAGTATTTT. Protein sequence: CSARRVGTDTQYF. The chain has TRBV20-1 and TRBJ2-3; TRBD1 is a possible D gene (5 bases). Germline V lookup: CDR1 DFQATT, CDR2 SNEGSKA (reference sequence). The V end lost 5 bases, the J end lost 1 base, and 10 bases lay between the germline ends. This CDR3 is built from 13 residues.

This clonotype showed up many times. This chain joins TRBV10-3 and TRBJ2-3, with 12 bases aligning to TRBD2. Germline V lookup: CDR1 ENHRY, CDR2 SYGVKD. Trimming cost V 9 bases and J 5 bases; bases outside gene matches: 6. This CDR3 is 14 amino acids long. The CDR3 is CAMASGGALDTQYF. The DNA of the CDR3 is TGTGCCATGGCTAGCGGGGGGGCTCTAGATACGCAGTATTTT.

This clonotype has at least ten counts. The V gene is TRBV6-2 or TRBV6-3, the J gene TRBJ1-1; D is ambiguous. In germline, CDR1 is MNHEY, CDR2 SVGEGT. V lost 4 bases, J lost 5 bases, and 8 bases lay in between. The CDR3 runs to 12 residues. CDR3: CASSSLGTEAFF. Here the CDR3 DNA reads TGTGCCAGCAGTTCTCTGGGTACTGAAGCTTTCTTT.

This clonotype was observed a handful of times. The chain has TRBV18 and TRBJ2-6, with D uncertain. The germline CDR1 and CDR2 sequences are KGHSH and LQKENI. V dropped 3 bases and J dropped 2 bases, with 8 bases sitting between them. The CDR3 totals 15 residues. Here the CDR3 DNA reads TGTGCCAGCTCACCTGCTGTCCCTGGGGCCAACGTCCTGACTTTC. Translation gives CASSPAVPGANVLTF.